Presented here are 28 T cell receptor beta chains from one specimen sequenced in a study of T cells in Graves' hyperthyroidism and ophthalmopathy. Amplified TCR beta CDR3 regions came from RNA transcripts. The TCR CDR3 first-round RT-PCR relied on the HTBI primer set. TCRdb re-called the multiplex PCR reads through MiXCR, storing one row per CDR3 protein. Seen here are more than 500,000 distinct CDR3 sequences, roughly 46% observed once, and the top ten hold around 19%. Sequenced: peripheral blood or thyroid tissue (not recorded which). The receptors were gathered from an adult woman with Graves' disease, either hyperthyroidism or ophthalmopathy (not recorded which).

This clonotype was counted between two and nine times. The V and J genes are TRBV20-1 and TRBJ1-2; no clear D gene. Trimming took 7 bases from V and 7 from J, leaving 16 bases between them. The germline V gene encodes CDR1 DFQATT and CDR2 SNEGSKA (reference sequence). The CDR3 contains 12 residues. This chain's CDR3 is CSEEGTGGGYTF. As DNA, the CDR3 is TGCAGTGAGGAGGGCACGGGAGGTGGCTACACCTTC.

V and J are TRBV9 and TRBJ2-2, with 12 bases aligning to TRBD2. CDR1 and CDR2 from the germline V gene are SGDLS and YYNGEE. The CDR3 sequence is 15 residues long. After removal of 4 bases from V and 7 bases from J, the junction contained 5 bases not matched to a gene. CDR3 DNA: TGTGCCAGCAGCCACGGGACTAGCGGGCGCGGGGAGCTGTTTTTT. The encoded protein is CASSHGTSGRGELFF.

This chain connects TRBV7-9 to TRBJ2-7; D unresolved. Germline V gene sequence: CDR1 SEHNR, CDR2 FQNEAQ (reference sequence). V was trimmed by 4 bases and J by 3 bases, leaving 13 bases between them. The CDR3 sequence is 14 residues long. DNA for the CDR3: TGTGCCAGCAGCTCTAGTCTGGGATACTACGAGCAGTACTTC. Protein: CASSSSLGYYEQYF.

This rearrangement joins TRBV10-3 to TRBJ2-7; tentatively, D is TRBD1 (6 bases). The CDR3 extends over 12 amino acids. The germline V gene encodes CDR1 ENHRY and CDR2 SYGVKD. Trimming removed 4 bases from V and 5 bases from J, with 9 bases in between. For the CDR3, the DNA is TGTGCCATCAGTGCCAGGGGAGACGAGCAGTACTTC. It is translated as CAISARGDEQYF.

This clonotype was seen ten or more times. The chain recombines TRBV5-8 with TRBJ1-4, with 7 nucleotides matching TRBD1. This CDR3 is built from 14 residues. The V and J ends lost 0 bases and 8 bases, in that order; junction bases with no gene match: 4. Germline CDR1 SGHTS, CDR2 YDEGEE. The CDR3 region is CASSLEGAEEKLFF. For the CDR3, the DNA is TGTGCCAGCAGCTTGGAGGGGGCGGAAGAAAAACTGTTTTTT.

The V gene is TRBV7-2, the J gene TRBJ1-3, with 10 bases identical to TRBD1. V gave up 0 bases and J gave up 10 bases; unmatched junction bases: 6. CDR1 and CDR2 (germline): SGHTA, FQGNSA. The CDR3 consists of 15 residues. Written as DNA, the CDR3 is TGTGCCAGCAGCTTAGCCGGGACAGGGGAAGAGACCATATATTTT. Translated: CASSLAGTGEETIYF. Combining the CDR3 with reference TRBV7-2 and TRBJ1-3 gives the whole variable domain GAGVSQSPSNKVTEKGKDVELRCDPISGHTALYWYRQSLGQGLEFLIYFQGNSAPDKSGLPSDRFSAERTGGSVSTLTIQRTQQEDSAVYLCASSLAGTGEETIYFGEGSWLTVV.

This clonotype occurred many times. This rearrangement joins TRBV6-5 to TRBJ1-1, with D possibly matching TRBD1 (6 bases). Germline V gene lookup returns CDR1 MNHEY and CDR2 SVGAGI. This CDR3 contains 14 residues. V lost 5 bases, J lost 4 bases, and 14 bases lay in between. The CDR3 is CASSRLIGGTEAFF. The CDR3 DNA is TGTGCCAGCAGTCGTCTAATAGGGGGCACTGAAGCTTTCTTT.

This clonotype appeared many times. The chain links TRBV29-1 to TRBJ2-3; weak D call: TRBD2 (7 bases). V gave up 6 bases and J gave up 1 base, with 14 bases separating them. CDR3 length: 14 residues. CDR1 SQVTM and CDR2 ANQGSEA come from the germline V gene. The CDR3 DNA sequence: TGCAGCGTAGCCTGGGGGGGGCGCACAGATACGCAGTATTTT. Its translation: CSVAWGGRTDTQYF.

The table lists this clonotype with a few counts. V gene TRBV29-1 combines with J gene TRBJ1-1; D is possibly TRBD1 (5 bases). The V gene's germline CDR1 is SQVTM and CDR2 ANQGSEA. The CDR3 is made up of 13 amino acids. Deletions cut 8 bases from V and 3 bases from J, with 16 bases between. DNA for the CDR3: TGCAGCTGGGGGGGTCGAGACTACACTGAAGCTTTCTTT. This gives the protein CSWGGRDYTEAFF. Complete variable domain (other parts from reference TRBV29-1 and TRBJ1-1): SAVISQKPSRDICQRGTSLTIQCQVDSQVTMMFWYRQQPGQSLTLIATANQGSEATYESGFVIDKFPISRPNLTFSTLTVSNMSPEDSSIYLCSWGGRDYTEAFFGQGTRLTVV.

This clonotype has ten or more counts. The V and J genes are TRBV12-3 or TRBV12-4 and TRBJ1-5; no definite D call. The V end lost 6 bases, the J end lost 0 bases, and 12 bases lay between the germline ends. CDR3 length: 15 amino acids. CDR3 residues: CASSRGLGSNQPQHF. Written as DNA, the CDR3 is TGTGCCAGCAGCCGCGGGTTGGGTAGCAATCAGCCCCAGCATTTT.

This clonotype was picked up many times. The chain combines TRBV2 with TRBJ1-5; TRBD1 is a possible D gene (6 bases). There are 14 residues in the CDR3. Per germline, CDR1 SNHLY and CDR2 FYNNEI. The V and J ends lost 6 bases and 8 bases respectively, with 17 bases between them. CDR3 nucleotides: TGTGCCAGCAGGGGGGACGGGACATTAGAGCCCCAGCATTTT. The encoded protein is CASRGDGTLEPQHF.

This chain joins TRBV7-2 and TRBJ1-5, with a weak D call TRBD1 (6 bases). CDR3 length: 15 residues. The germline V and J ends were trimmed by 1 base and 7 bases, with 14 bases remaining between them. Germline V gives CDR1 SGHTA, CDR2 FQGNSA. The CDR3 region is CASSLGRGTGQPQHF. The CDR3 nucleotides read TGTGCCAGCAGCTTAGGCAGGGGAACGGGACAGCCCCAGCATTTT. Filled out from reference TRBV7-2 and TRBJ1-5, the complete variable domain reads GAGVSQSPSNKVTEKGKDVELRCDPISGHTALYWYRQSLGQGLEFLIYFQGNSAPDKSGLPSDRFSAERTGGSVSTLTIQRTQQEDSAVYLCASSLGRGTGQPQHFGDGTRLSIL.

This clonotype was counted many times. V gene TRBV30 combines with J gene TRBJ1-1; 9 bases fit TRBD1. Germline V CDR1 and CDR2: GTSNPN, SVGIG (reference sequence). The V segment lost 2 bases and the J segment 11 bases; nucleotides outside the gene matches: 3. CDR3 length: 11 amino acids. In DNA, the CDR3 is TGTGCCTGGAGTAGGGACAGGGTTGCTTTCTTT. Its protein product is CAWSRDRVAFF. Drawing the rest from reference TRBV30 and TRBJ1-1, the complete variable domain is SQTIHQWPATLVQPVGSPLSLECTVEGTSNPNLYWYRQAAGRGLQLLFYSVGIGQISSEVPQNLSASRPQDRQFILSSKKLLLSDSGFYLCAWSRDRVAFFGQGTRLTVV.

The rearrangement uses TRBV7-3 and TRBJ2-5, with D possibly being TRBD1 (6 bases). The CDR3 is 14 amino acids. Germline V lookup: CDR1 SGHTA, CDR2 FQGTGA. Deletions cut 5 bases from V and 5 bases from J, with 15 bases between. CDR3 protein: CASSVVGGDETQYF. CDR3 DNA sequence: TGTGCCAGCAGCGTAGTAGGGGGTGATGAGACCCAGTACTTC.

The CDR3 DNA reads TGTGCCAGCAGTGAAACGAGGGTATCACCCCTCCACTTT. Translating it yields CASSETRVSPLHF. This chain connects TRBV25-1 to TRBJ1-6; D is uncertain. The V end lost 2 bases, the J end lost 10 bases, and 9 bases lay between the germline ends. This CDR3 is 13 amino acids long. CDR1 and CDR2 (germline): MGHDK, SYGVNS.

The chain is built from TRBV2 and TRBJ1-6; no clear D gene. The CDR3 runs to 13 residues. The germline gives CDR1 SNHLY, CDR2 FYNNEI. V was trimmed by 4 bases and J by 9 bases, leaving 10 bases between them. This chain's CDR3 is CASSGVESSPLHF. CDR3 DNA sequence: TGTGCCAGCAGTGGTGTAGAAAGTTCACCCCTCCACTTT.

J is TRBJ1-1 and V is TRBV10-2; 9 positions agree with TRBD1. Trimming at V came to 8 bases and at J to 0 bases, leaving 10 bases not matched to a gene. CDR1 and CDR2 from the germline V gene are WSHSY and SAAADI. This CDR3 is 16 amino acids long. CDR3 DNA sequence: TGCGCCAGCCATGGACAGGGGATGGGTTTGAACACTGAAGCTTTCTTT. Its protein is CASHGQGMGLNTEAFF.

This clonotype was recorded many times. The rearrangement uses TRBV5-1 and TRBJ2-2; 7 nucleotides agree with TRBD1. The germline CDR1 and CDR2 sequences are SGHRS and YFSETQ. The CDR3 length is 16 residues. Germline trimming cut 3 bases from V and 3 bases from J; bases unmatched to any gene: 8. The CDR3 DNA follows: TGCGCCAGCAGCTCCGCTGGACAGGTCCACACCGGGGAGCTGTTTTTT. This encodes CASSSAGQVHTGELFF.

For the CDR3, the DNA is TGTGCCACCAGCGGCAGGGGAACTGTGGGGGGCTACACCTTC. Translated, it gives CATSGRGTVGGYTF. This chain uses TRBV15 with TRBJ1-2; the D gene is possibly TRBD1 (6 bases). This CDR3 is built from 14 residues. Deletions cut 5 bases from V and 8 bases from J, with 18 bases between. The germline V gene encodes CDR1 LNHNV and CDR2 YYDKDF (reference sequence).

J is TRBJ1-2 and V is TRBV2; no clear D gene. The germline V and J ends were trimmed by 6 bases and 5 bases, with 19 bases remaining between them. Germline V gives CDR1 SNHLY, CDR2 FYNNEI. This CDR3 has 15 amino acids. This chain's CDR3 is CASSPPQEVPYGYTF. DNA for the CDR3: TGTGCCAGCAGCCCCCCACAAGAAGTCCCGTATGGCTACACCTTC. The full variable domain, with the rest looked up from reference TRBV2 and TRBJ1-2, is EPEVTQTPSHQVTQMGQEVILRCVPISNHLYFYWYRQILGQKVEFLVSFYNNEISEKSEIFDDQFSVERPDGSNFTLKIRSTKLEDSAMYFCASSPPQEVPYGYTFGSGTRLTVV.

The genes are TRBV30 and TRBJ1-5; TRBD1 agrees at 9 bases. From germline, CDR1 is GTSNPN and CDR2 SVGIG (reference sequence). This CDR3 comprises 14 residues. After removal of 4 bases from V and 7 bases from J, the junction contained 8 bases not matched to a gene. CDR3 nucleotide sequence: TGTGCCTGGACTAAGGGACAGGGTGGGCAGCCCCAGCATTTT. It is translated as CAWTKGQGGQPQHF. Looking up the rest from reference TRBV30 and TRBJ1-5 gives the full variable domain: SQTIHQWPATLVQPVGSPLSLECTVEGTSNPNLYWYRQAAGRGLQLLFYSVGIGQISSEVPQNLSASRPQDRQFILSSKKLLLSDSGFYLCAWTKGQGGQPQHFGDGTRLSIL.

This clonotype was seen a single time. CDR3 region: CASSQVGTTTEAFF. The CDR3 DNA reads as TGTGCCAGCAGCCAAGTCGGGACAACAACTGAAGCTTTCTTT. The chain has TRBV9 and TRBJ1-1, with D possibly TRBD1 on 6 matching bases. Trimming cost V 4 bases and J 5 bases, with 15 bases left between them. Germline values: CDR1 SGDLS, CDR2 YYNGEE. The CDR3 length is 14 residues.

In its sample, this clonotype was seen a few times. The junction differs from germline at one of its ends, possibly a read error. The V gene is TRBV12-3 or TRBV12-4, the J gene TRBJ1-5; a possible D gene is TRBD1 (5 bases). The CDR3 is 13 residues long. CDR3 bases: TGTGCCAGCAGCGGGGGTAGCCATCAGCCCCAGCATTTT. Amino acids: CASSGGSHQPQHF.

This clonotype was seen ten or more times. This chain connects TRBV4-2 to TRBJ1-2; D remains ambiguous. V was clipped by 0 bases and J by 0 bases, with 5 bases between them. Germline V gives CDR1 LGHNA, CDR2 YNFKEQ. The CDR3 has 14 amino acids. CDR3 nucleotide sequence: TGTGCCAGCAGCCAAGACCGGTCTAACTATGGCTACACCTTC. It encodes CASSQDRSNYGYTF.

This clonotype has at least ten counts. The V call is TRBV9, the J call TRBJ1-2; no firm D call. The germline V gene encodes CDR1 SGDLS and CDR2 YYNGEE. V lost 3 bases to trimming and J lost 4 bases, with 19 bases between them. The CDR3 length is 16 residues. The chain's CDR3 is CASSANVGGLLYGYTF. In DNA form, the CDR3 reads TGTGCCAGCAGCGCTAATGTGGGAGGCCTACTCTATGGCTACACCTTC.

The genes are TRBV7-9 and TRBJ1-2; D is uncertain. Germline V CDR1 and CDR2: SEHNR, FQNEAQ (reference sequence). With 0 bases removed from V and 7 bases from J, the gap between germline ends came to 12 bases. The CDR3 is 14 amino acids. For the CDR3, the DNA is TGTGCCAGCAGCTTAGCGTCTATCAACCGTGGCTACACCTTC. Translation: CASSLASINRGYTF.

In its sample, this clonotype was seen many times. The chain employs TRBV7-9 and TRBJ1-1, with D tentatively TRBD1 (5 bases). The V end lost 5 bases, the J end lost 4 bases, and 14 bases lay between the germline ends. The germline gives CDR1 SEHNR, CDR2 FQNEAQ (reference sequence). The CDR3 is made up of 14 amino acids. The CDR3 bases are TGTGCCAGCAGCCGATGGGACTTCGGCACTGAAGCTTTCTTT. As protein: CASSRWDFGTEAFF.

This clonotype has at least ten counts. V and J are TRBV7-2 and TRBJ2-5, with D unclear. The V and J ends lost 3 bases and 3 bases respectively, with 11 bases between them. CDR1 SGHTA and CDR2 FQGNSA come from the germline V gene. CDR3 length: 14 amino acids. This CDR3 reads CASSFSAQEETQYF. CDR3 sequence (DNA): TGTGCCAGCAGCTTTTCGGCCCAAGAAGAGACCCAGTACTTC. Looking up the rest from reference TRBV7-2 and TRBJ2-5 gives the full variable domain: GAGVSQSPSNKVTEKGKDVELRCDPISGHTALYWYRQSLGQGLEFLIYFQGNSAPDKSGLPSDRFSAERTGGSVSTLTIQRTQQEDSAVYLCASSFSAQEETQYFGPGTRLLVL.